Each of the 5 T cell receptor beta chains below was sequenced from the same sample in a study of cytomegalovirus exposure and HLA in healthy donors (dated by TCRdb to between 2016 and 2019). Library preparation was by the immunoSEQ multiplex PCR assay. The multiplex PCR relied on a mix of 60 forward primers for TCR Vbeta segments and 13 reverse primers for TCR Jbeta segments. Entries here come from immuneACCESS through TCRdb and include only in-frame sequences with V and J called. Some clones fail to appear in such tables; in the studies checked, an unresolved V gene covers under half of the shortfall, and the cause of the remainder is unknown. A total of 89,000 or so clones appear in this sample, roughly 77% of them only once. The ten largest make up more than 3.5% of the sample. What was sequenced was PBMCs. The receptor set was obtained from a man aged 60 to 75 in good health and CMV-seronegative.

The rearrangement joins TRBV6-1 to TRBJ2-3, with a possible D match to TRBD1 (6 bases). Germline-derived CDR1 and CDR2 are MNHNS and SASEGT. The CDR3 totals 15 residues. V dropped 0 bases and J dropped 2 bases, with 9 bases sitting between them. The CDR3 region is CASSEAQGLTDTQYF. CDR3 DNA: TGTGCCAGCAGTGAAGCCCAGGGGCTCACAGATACGCAGTATTTT.

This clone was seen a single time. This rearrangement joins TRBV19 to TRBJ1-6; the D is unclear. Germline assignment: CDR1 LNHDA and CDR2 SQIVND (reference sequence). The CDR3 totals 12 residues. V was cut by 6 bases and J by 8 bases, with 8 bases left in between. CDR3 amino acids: CASRSVYSPLHF. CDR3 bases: TGTGCCAGTAGATCCGTGTATTCACCCCTCCACTTT. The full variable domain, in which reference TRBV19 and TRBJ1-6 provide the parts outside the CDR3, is DGGITQSPKYLFRKEGQNVTLSCEQNLNHDAMYWYRQDPGQGLRLIYYSQIVNDFQKGDIAEGYSVSREKKESFPLTVTSAQKNPTAFYLCASRSVYSPLHFGNGTRLTVT.

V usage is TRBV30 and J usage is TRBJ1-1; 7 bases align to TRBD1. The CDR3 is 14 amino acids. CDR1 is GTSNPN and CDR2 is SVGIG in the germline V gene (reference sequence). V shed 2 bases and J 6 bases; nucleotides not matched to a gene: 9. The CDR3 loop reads CAWSTIQGKAEAFF. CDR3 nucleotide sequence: TGTGCCTGGAGTACTATACAGGGGAAGGCTGAAGCTTTCTTT.

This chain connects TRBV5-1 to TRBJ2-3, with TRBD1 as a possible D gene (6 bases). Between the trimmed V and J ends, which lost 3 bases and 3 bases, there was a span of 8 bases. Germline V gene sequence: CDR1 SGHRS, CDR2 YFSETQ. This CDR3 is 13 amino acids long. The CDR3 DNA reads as TGCGCCAGCAGCTCCGACAGGACAGATACGCAGTATTTT. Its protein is CASSSDRTDTQYF. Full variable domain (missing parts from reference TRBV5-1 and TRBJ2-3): KAGVTQTPRYLIKTRGQQVTLSCSPISGHRSVSWYQQTPGQGLQFLFEYFSETQRNKGNFPGRFSGRQFSNSRSEMNVSTLELGDSALYLCASSSDRTDTQYFGPGTRLTVL.

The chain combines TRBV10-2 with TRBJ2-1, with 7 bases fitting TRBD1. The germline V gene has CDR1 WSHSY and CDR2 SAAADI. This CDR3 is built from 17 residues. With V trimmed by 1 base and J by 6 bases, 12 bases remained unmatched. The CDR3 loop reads CASSEFPQTGNSNEQFF. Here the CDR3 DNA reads TGCGCCAGCAGTGAGTTTCCCCAGACAGGGAATTCCAATGAGCAGTTCTTC.